The entry below describes one T cell receptor beta chain. Antigen unknown. These data belong to a study of cytomegalovirus exposure and HLA in healthy donors. About the research overall: As an earlier analysis found, about 200 million T cells yielded approximately 100 million unique TCR beta sequences. Regarding the study as a whole: Presence/absence analyses assumed roughly uniform sequencing depth across donors, which may not hold. The records held CMV serostatus as the only immune exposure information. TCR beta chain V- and J-gene trimming was linked, in a later analysis, to a missense variant in DCLRE1C.

The germline gives CDR1 WNHNN, CDR2 SYGVQD (reference sequence). This CDR3 comprises 13 residues. V lost 4 bases to trimming and J lost 6 bases, with 13 bases between them. The PCR ran on 60 Vbeta and 13 Jbeta primers. Assay used: immunoSEQ multiplex PCR; TCRdb lists only in-frame clones, some missing. This repertoire shows approximately 110,000 clones, around 73% found once; its top ten account for more than 4.5%. The TCR was taken from a man aged 60 to 75 in good health and CMV-seropositive. The V and J genes are TRBV10-1 and TRBJ2-7, with D possibly matching TRBD2 (7 bases). Sequenced: PBMCs. DNA of the CDR3: TGCGCCAGCAGTGGGGCGGGGGCTGGCGAGCAGTACTTC. Its translation is CASSGAGAGEQYF.